This T cell receptor (beta chain) was retrieved from a study of human T cells and chemical hapten exposure. The CDR3 is made up of 11 amino acids. The V gene lost 1 base and the J gene lost 9 bases, with 4 bases spanning the gap. In TCRdb, the RACE reads were re-called with MiXCR into one record per CDR3 protein. The sample contains 80,000 to 100,000 distinct CDR3 sequences, 27% of which appear only once. This clonotype was observed a handful of times. Regarding time point: patch test 3, about 24 weeks after DPC sensitization. As for treatment: therapeutic diphenylcyclopropenone sensitization with weekly scalp DPC.

Sequencing was performed on whole blood, taken in connection with sensitization to the hapten diphenylcyclopropenone (DPC). This clonotype was obtained from a middle-aged man with alopecia areata. Some clones in this sample may be carry-over from other donors' samples. This sequence joins TRBV12-3 or TRBV12-4 and TRBJ2-1, with D uncertain. The CDR3 sequence: CASSLGGEQFF. The CDR3 DNA reads TGTGCCAGCAGTTTAGGCGGTGAGCAGTTCTTC.